One sample yielded the 21 T cell receptor beta chains listed below, sequenced in a study of regulatory T cells in long-lasting Graves disease. As to time point: persistent/refractory GD, antithyroid drugs over 5 years with positive TRAb. From RNA extracted from PBMCs, the TCR library was made. Researchers made TCR beta libraries by using iRepertoire HTBI primers and running Arm-PCR on CDR3 regions. TCRdb called the multiplex PCR reads again in MiXCR, with one record for every CDR3 protein. The sample contains some 370,000 distinct CDR3 sequences, 20% to 25% of which appear only once. The sample consisted of peripheral blood mononuclear cells (PBMCs), taken when the disease was refractory, from a patient treated with antithyroid drugs. The origin of the receptors is a woman aged 40 to 49 with Graves disease.

This clonotype was seen many times. The genes are TRBV28 and TRBJ2-7; D unresolved. Germline CDR1 MDHEN, CDR2 SYDVKM. The CDR3 extends over 14 amino acids. Trimming stripped 7 bases from V and 7 bases from J, with 20 bases between. In DNA form, the CDR3 reads TGTGCCAGCAACCCCGATGGCCAACCTTCGGAGCAGTACTTC. Protein product: CASNPDGQPSEQYF.

This clonotype was seen ten or more times. The chain is built from TRBV13 and TRBJ2-4; TRBD2 aligns across 7 bases. The CDR3 totals 15 residues. The junction had 6 bases not matched to a gene; V was cut back by 2 bases and J by 5 bases. Germline assignment: CDR1 PRHDT and CDR2 FYEKMQ (reference sequence). CDR3 DNA: TGTGCCAGCAGCTTATTTTCCCTAGCGGAAAACATTCAGTACTTC. Encoded protein: CASSLFSLAENIQYF.

This clonotype occurred many times. The chain employs TRBV7-3 and TRBJ1-6; maybe TRBD1 (5 bases). CDR1 and CDR2 (germline): SGHTA, FQGTGA. The CDR3 totals 14 residues. The V gene lost 2 bases and the J gene lost 9 bases, with 11 bases spanning the gap. The CDR3 is CASSLGTSGSPLHF. DNA of the CDR3: TGTGCCAGCAGCTTAGGGACTTCAGGTTCACCCCTCCACTTT.

CDR3 sequence (DNA): TGTGCCTGGTCCACAGGGACGGGCCATCAGCCCCAGCATTTT. Translated: CAWSTGTGHQPQHF. This rearrangement joins TRBV30 to TRBJ1-5; maybe TRBD1 (6 bases). Trimming took off 5 bases at V and 5 bases at J, with 16 bases between the two ends. There are 14 residues in the CDR3. The V gene's germline CDR1 is GTSNPN and CDR2 SVGIG (reference sequence). Using reference TRBV30 and TRBJ1-5 for the parts outside the CDR3, the full variable domain is SQTIHQWPATLVQPVGSPLSLECTVEGTSNPNLYWYRQAAGRGLQLLFYSVGIGQISSEVPQNLSASRPQDRQFILSSKKLLLSDSGFYLCAWSTGTGHQPQHFGDGTRLSIL.

A few counts support this clonotype. V is TRBV27 and J is TRBJ2-3, with a tentative D call TRBD1 (6 bases). Germline V gene lookup returns CDR1 MNHEY and CDR2 SMNVEV (reference sequence). V dropped 5 bases and J dropped 1 base, with 16 bases sitting between them. CDR3 length: 16 residues. The CDR3 loop reads CASSPYRERGTDTQYF. The CDR3 bases are TGTGCCAGCAGTCCGTACAGGGAGAGAGGCACAGATACGCAGTATTTT.

The genes are TRBV20-1 and TRBJ2-2; TRBD2 matches 10 bases. The germline CDR1 and CDR2 sequences are DFQATT and SNEGSKA (reference sequence). J gave up 6 bases and V 2 bases, and 18 bases lay outside the gene matches. There are 19 residues in the CDR3. The CDR3 region has the DNA TGCAGTGCTAGACCTCTTGGGGCTAGCGGGAGAAATTGGGCCGGGGAGCTGTTTTTT. Protein product: CSARPLGASGRNWAGELFF.

Comment on this clonotype: The junction differs from germline at one of its ends, possibly a read error. The V call is TRBV7-3, the J call TRBJ1-1, with 8 bases that match TRBD1. This CDR3 has 13 amino acids. Germline CDR1 is SGHTA and CDR2 is FQGTGA. Here the CDR3 reads CASSLTGGAEAFF. As DNA, the CDR3 is TGTGCCAGCAGCCTAACAGGGGGAGCTGAAGCTTTCTTT.

The table lists this clonotype with many counts. The chain combines TRBV28 with TRBJ2-7; the match to TRBD2 covers 10 bases. Losses at the gene ends were 6 bases for V and 0 bases for J; bases not matched to a gene: 8. Germline CDR1 and CDR2: MDHEN and SYDVKM. The CDR3 spans 16 residues. As DNA, the CDR3 is TGTGCCAGCAGCCAAGCCGCTAGCGGGAGCTCCTACGAGCAGTACTTC. This translates into CASSQAASGSSYEQYF.

In this sample, this clonotype turned up a few times. The CDR3 region is CSVRTAGFYGYTF. The DNA of the CDR3 is TGCAGCGTACGGACAGCCGGTTTTTATGGCTACACCTTC. The V call is TRBV29-1, the J call TRBJ1-2; a possible D gene is TRBD1 (6 bases). The CDR3 extends over 13 amino acids. V was shortened by 6 bases and J by 5 bases, with 16 bases between the two germline ends. Germline V gene data show CDR1 as SQVTM and CDR2 as ANQGSEA.

This clonotype was counted between two and nine times. The CDR3 DNA is TGTGCCAGCAGTTTATGCATGGATAGCAACACCGGGGAGCTGTTTTTT. Its protein is CASSLCMDSNTGELFF. The chain recombines TRBV28 with TRBJ2-2; D remains unclear. CDR3 length equals 16 residues. V shed 0 bases and J shed 2 bases, with 10 bases lying between them. CDR1 and CDR2 (germline): MDHEN, SYDVKM. Combining the CDR3 with reference TRBV28 and TRBJ2-2 gives the whole variable domain DVKVTQSSRYLVKRTGEKVFLECVQDMDHENMFWYRQDPGLGLRLIYFSYDVKMKEKGDIPEGYSVSREKKERFSLILESASTNQTSMYLCASSLCMDSNTGELFFGEGSRLTVL.

This chain's CDR3 is CASSTQFYVTLGAFF. Written as DNA, the CDR3 is TGTGCCAGTAGTACCCAGTTTTATGTGACGTTGGGGGCTTTCTTT. The rearrangement joins TRBV19 to TRBJ1-1, with no clear D. The CDR3 length is 15 residues. Germline V gives CDR1 LNHDA, CDR2 SQIVND (reference sequence). V was clipped by 4 bases and J by 11 bases, with 23 bases between them.

V is TRBV7-9 and J is TRBJ1-2; D call uncertain. In germline, CDR1 is SEHNR, CDR2 FQNEAQ (reference sequence). Trimming took off 1 base at V and 0 bases at J, with 6 bases between the two ends. The CDR3 consists of 14 residues. The CDR3 bases are TGTGCCAGCAGCTTAGACGGCACTAACTATGGCTACACCTTC. Translation gives CASSLDGTNYGYTF.

The chain uses TRBV2 and TRBJ2-4; 7 bases align to TRBD2. Germline V gives CDR1 SNHLY, CDR2 FYNNEI. This CDR3 is built from 15 residues. The ends lost 5 bases at V and 5 bases at J; junction bases unmatched: 9. CDR3 DNA: TGTGCCAGCAGTCTCAGCGGGAAGGGCGAAAACATTCAGTACTTC. This codes for CASSLSGKGENIQYF. Drawing the rest from reference TRBV2 and TRBJ2-4, the complete variable domain is EPEVTQTPSHQVTQMGQEVILRCVPISNHLYFYWYRQILGQKVEFLVSFYNNEISEKSEIFDDQFSVERPDGSNFTLKIRSTKLEDSAMYFCASSLSGKGENIQYFGAGTRLSVL.

The rearrangement joins TRBV5-1 to TRBJ2-7; possible D gene TRBD2, 5 bases. CDR1 SGHRS and CDR2 YFSETQ come from the germline V gene. The CDR3 has 12 amino acids. Trimming removed 7 bases from V and 8 bases from J, with 16 bases in between. CDR3: CASRRIAWQQYF. CDR3 nucleotide sequence: TGCGCCAGCCGCCGGATAGCGTGGCAGCAGTACTTC.

This clonotype appeared many times. The J gene is TRBJ2-5, the V gene TRBV10-3; unclear D gene. V was cut by 4 bases and J by 4 bases, with 10 bases left in between. The CDR3 length is 13 residues. Germline values: CDR1 ENHRY, CDR2 SYGVKD. This CDR3 is CAISGRVTETQYF. CDR3 nucleotides: TGTGCCATCAGTGGTCGGGTAACAGAGACCCAGTACTTC.

Many counts were recorded for this clonotype. A read error may account for a junction end that differs from germline. The chain joins TRBV7-9 to TRBJ2-7; the D gene is possibly TRBD1 (6 bases). The CDR3 is made up of 14 amino acids. Looked up from germline, CDR1 is SEHNR and CDR2 is FQNEAQ (reference sequence). The CDR3 here is CASSLAGVIYEQYF. The CDR3 DNA reads as TGTGCCAGCAGTTTAGCAGGGGTGATTTACGAGCAGTACTTC.

Ten or more counts support this clonotype. The CDR3 DNA sequence: TGTGCCAGTACAGGGGTGTTGGTGAACACTGAAGCTTTCTTT. This gives the protein CASTGVLVNTEAFF. This chain uses TRBV12-3 or TRBV12-4 with TRBJ1-1; 7 bases align to TRBD1. The V and J ends lost 9 bases and 0 bases, in that order; junction bases with no gene match: 7. The CDR3 is made up of 14 amino acids.

The CDR3: CASSPHRDTEAFF. The CDR3 nucleotides read TGTGCCAGCTCACCCCACAGGGACACTGAAGCTTTCTTT. V and J are TRBV18 and TRBJ1-1; the D gene is possibly TRBD1 (6 bases). The length of the CDR3 is 13 residues. The V gene lost 3 bases and the J gene lost 3 bases, with 8 bases spanning the gap. CDR1 and CDR2 from the germline V gene are KGHSH and LQKENI. Full variable domain (missing parts from reference TRBV18 and TRBJ1-1): NAGVMQNPRHLVRRRGQEARLRCSPMKGHSHVYWYRQLPEEGLKFMVYLQKENIIDESGMPKERFSAEFPKEGPSILRIQQVVRGDSAAYFCASSPHRDTEAFFGQGTRLTVV.

This clonotype was counted a few times. J is TRBJ1-1 and V is TRBV19; 7 bases line up with TRBD1. With 6 bases clipped from V and 3 bases from J, the junction kept 16 bases outside the gene matches. Per germline, CDR1 LNHDA and CDR2 SQIVND (reference sequence). The CDR3 length is 17 residues. As DNA, the CDR3 is TGTGCCAGTAGCGCCTCTCAGAGAAGGGGGCGGGACACTGAAGCTTTCTTT. The encoded protein is CASSASQRRGRDTEAFF.

This clonotype came up a few times. This chain connects TRBV5-1 to TRBJ2-7; D call uncertain. Germline CDR1 reads SGHRS; CDR2 reads YFSETQ. V was shortened by 0 bases and J by 1 base, with 8 bases between the two germline ends. CDR3 length equals 14 residues. The CDR3 DNA is TGCGCCAGCAGCTTGGGGTTGGAATCCTACGAGCAGTACTTC. Its translation is CASSLGLESYEQYF.

This clonotype appeared many times. The V gene is TRBV2, the J gene TRBJ1-6; the match to TRBD1 covers 7 bases. The CDR3 sequence is 14 residues long. The germline CDR1 and CDR2 sequences are SNHLY and FYNNEI. J lost 5 bases, V lost 3 bases, and 1 base had no gene match. The chain's CDR3 is CASSETGNNSPLHF. The DNA for the CDR3 is TGTGCCAGCAGTGAGACAGGGAATAATTCACCCCTCCACTTT.